Only one count was recorded for the clone carrying this T cell receptor (beta chain). They ran version v3.0 of the immunoSEQ assay at survey level. Sequenced by immunoSEQ multiplex PCR; TCRdb stores in-frame clones only, minus some. The sample lists fewer than 40,000 clones; less than 90% were seen once. This sample was included in a study of long-term antiretroviral therapy in people with HIV. Sample: unsorted PBMCs, taken 1.2 years after starting antiretroviral therapy. The TCR was taken from a woman between 45 and 65 years old with HIV.

The CDR3 DNA follows: TGCAGCGTTGCCCGACTAGCGGTGGGCTACAATGAGCAGTTCTTC. This encodes CSVARLAVGYNEQFF. The rearrangement links TRBV29-1 to TRBJ2-1; 9 bases match TRBD2. V was pared by 4 bases and J by 3 bases, with 7 bases of the junction left unmatched. The germline V gene has CDR1 SQVTM and CDR2 ANQGSEA. The CDR3 is 15 residues long.